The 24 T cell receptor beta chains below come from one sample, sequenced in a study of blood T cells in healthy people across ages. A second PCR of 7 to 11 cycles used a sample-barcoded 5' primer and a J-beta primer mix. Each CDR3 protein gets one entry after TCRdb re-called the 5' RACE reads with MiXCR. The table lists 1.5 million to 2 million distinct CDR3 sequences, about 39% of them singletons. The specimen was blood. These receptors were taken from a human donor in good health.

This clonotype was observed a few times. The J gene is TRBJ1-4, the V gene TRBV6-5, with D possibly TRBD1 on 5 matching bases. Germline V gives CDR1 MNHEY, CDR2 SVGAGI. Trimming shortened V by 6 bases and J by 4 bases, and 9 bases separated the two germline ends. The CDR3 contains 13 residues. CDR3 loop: CASRRDLNEKLFF. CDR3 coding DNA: TGTGCCAGCAGACGGGACCTTAATGAAAAACTGTTTTTT.

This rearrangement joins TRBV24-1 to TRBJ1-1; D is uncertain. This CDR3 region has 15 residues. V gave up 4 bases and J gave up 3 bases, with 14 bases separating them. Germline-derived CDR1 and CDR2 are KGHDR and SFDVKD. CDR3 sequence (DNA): TGTGCCACCAGTGACCCGAGGCATGCTGACACTGAAGCTTTCTTT. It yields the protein CATSDPRHADTEAFF.

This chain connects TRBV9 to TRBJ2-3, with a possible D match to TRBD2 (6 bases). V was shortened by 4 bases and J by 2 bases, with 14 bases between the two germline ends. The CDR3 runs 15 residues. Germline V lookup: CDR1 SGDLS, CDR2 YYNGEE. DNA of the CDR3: TGTGCCAGCAGCACCGGCGGCGGGGACACAGATACGCAGTATTTT. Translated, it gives CASSTGGGDTDTQYF.

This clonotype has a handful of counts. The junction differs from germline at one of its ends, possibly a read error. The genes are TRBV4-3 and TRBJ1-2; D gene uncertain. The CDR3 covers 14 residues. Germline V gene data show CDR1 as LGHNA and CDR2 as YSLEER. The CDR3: CASSQDKGNYGYTF. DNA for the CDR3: TGTGCCAGCAGCCAAGATAAGGGAAACTATGGCTACACCTTC.

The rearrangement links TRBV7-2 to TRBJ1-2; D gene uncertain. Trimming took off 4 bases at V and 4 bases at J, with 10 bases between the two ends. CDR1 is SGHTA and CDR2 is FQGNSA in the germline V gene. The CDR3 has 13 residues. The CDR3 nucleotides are TGTGCCAGCAGCTCTTCCGGCCCCTATGGCTACACCTTC. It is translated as CASSSSGPYGYTF. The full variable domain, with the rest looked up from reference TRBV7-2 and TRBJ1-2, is GAGVSQSPSNKVTEKGKDVELRCDPISGHTALYWYRQSLGQGLEFLIYFQGNSAPDKSGLPSDRFSAERTGGSVSTLTIQRTQQEDSAVYLCASSSSGPYGYTFGSGTRLTVV.

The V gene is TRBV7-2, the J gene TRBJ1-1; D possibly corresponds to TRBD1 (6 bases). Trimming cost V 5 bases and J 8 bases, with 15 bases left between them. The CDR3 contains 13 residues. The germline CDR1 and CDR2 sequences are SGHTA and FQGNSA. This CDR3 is CASSHYTGWEAFF. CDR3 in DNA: TGTGCCAGCAGCCATTATACAGGGTGGGAAGCTTTCTTT. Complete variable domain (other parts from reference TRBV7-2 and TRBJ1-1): GAGVSQSPSNKVTEKGKDVELRCDPISGHTALYWYRQSLGQGLEFLIYFQGNSAPDKSGLPSDRFSAERTGGSVSTLTIQRTQQEDSAVYLCASSHYTGWEAFFGQGTRLTVV.

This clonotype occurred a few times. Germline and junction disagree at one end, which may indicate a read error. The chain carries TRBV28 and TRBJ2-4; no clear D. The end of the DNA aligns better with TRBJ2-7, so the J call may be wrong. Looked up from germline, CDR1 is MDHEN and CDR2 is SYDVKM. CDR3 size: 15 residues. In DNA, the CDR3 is TGTGCCAGCCGTTTACGGCTATTTGGCTTTGGCGAGCAGTACTTC. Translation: CASRLRLFGFGEQYF.

For the CDR3, the DNA is TGTGCCAGCAGCCATGGGTTCGGGCCAACCTACGAGCAGTACTTC. It codes for CASSHGFGPTYEQYF. The chain is built from TRBV5-6 and TRBJ2-7; D uncertain. Germline V lookup: CDR1 SGHDT, CDR2 YYEEEE. Deletions cut 4 bases from V and 2 bases from J, with 16 bases between. CDR3 length: 15 residues.

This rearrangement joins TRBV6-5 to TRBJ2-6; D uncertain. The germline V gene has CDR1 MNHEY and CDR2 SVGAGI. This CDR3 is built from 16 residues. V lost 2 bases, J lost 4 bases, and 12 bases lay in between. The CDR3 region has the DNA TGTGCCAGCAGTTACGGTGGGGTCCTCGGGGCCAACGTCCTGACTTTC. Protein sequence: CASSYGGVLGANVLTF.

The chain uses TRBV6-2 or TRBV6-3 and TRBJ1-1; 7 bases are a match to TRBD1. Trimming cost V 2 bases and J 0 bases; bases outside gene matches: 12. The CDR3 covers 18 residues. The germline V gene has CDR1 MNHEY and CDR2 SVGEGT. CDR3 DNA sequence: TGTGCCAGCAGTTACCCCCGGCCAGGGGGACTGATGAACACTGAAGCTTTCTTT. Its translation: CASSYPRPGGLMNTEAFF.

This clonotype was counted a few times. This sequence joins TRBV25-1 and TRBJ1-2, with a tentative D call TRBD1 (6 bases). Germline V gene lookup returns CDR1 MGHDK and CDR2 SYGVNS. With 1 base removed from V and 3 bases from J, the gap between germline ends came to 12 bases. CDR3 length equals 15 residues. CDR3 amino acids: CASSEFTGKDYGYTF. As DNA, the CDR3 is TGTGCCAGCAGTGAATTCACAGGGAAGGACTATGGCTACACCTTC.

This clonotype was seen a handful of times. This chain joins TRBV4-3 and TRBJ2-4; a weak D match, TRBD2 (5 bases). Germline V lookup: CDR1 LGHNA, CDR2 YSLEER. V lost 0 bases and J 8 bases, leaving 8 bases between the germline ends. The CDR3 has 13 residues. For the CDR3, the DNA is TGCGCCAGCAGCCAAGACATAGCGTACATTCAGTACTTC. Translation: CASSQDIAYIQYF.

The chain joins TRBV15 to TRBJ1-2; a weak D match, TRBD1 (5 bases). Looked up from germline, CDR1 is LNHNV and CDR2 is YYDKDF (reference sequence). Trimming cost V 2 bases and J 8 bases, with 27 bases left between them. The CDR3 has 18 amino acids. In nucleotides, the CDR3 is TGTGCCACCAGCAGACTATCACCTTGGGGGGGAAAGGAAGGAGGCTACACCTTC. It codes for CATSRLSPWGGKEGGYTF.

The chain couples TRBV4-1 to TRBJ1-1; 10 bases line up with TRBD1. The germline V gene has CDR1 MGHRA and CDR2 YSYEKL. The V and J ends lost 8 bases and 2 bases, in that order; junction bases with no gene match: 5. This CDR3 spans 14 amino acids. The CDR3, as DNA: TGCGCCAGCCTGGGACAGGGGAAAAACACTGAAGCTTTCTTT. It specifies CASLGQGKNTEAFF.

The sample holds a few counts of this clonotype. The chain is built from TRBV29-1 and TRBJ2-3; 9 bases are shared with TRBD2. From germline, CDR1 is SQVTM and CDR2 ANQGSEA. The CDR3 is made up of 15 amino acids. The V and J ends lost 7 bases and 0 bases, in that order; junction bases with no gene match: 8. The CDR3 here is CSASGDGASTDTQYF. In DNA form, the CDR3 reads TGCAGCGCTAGCGGGGACGGAGCTAGCACAGATACGCAGTATTTT.

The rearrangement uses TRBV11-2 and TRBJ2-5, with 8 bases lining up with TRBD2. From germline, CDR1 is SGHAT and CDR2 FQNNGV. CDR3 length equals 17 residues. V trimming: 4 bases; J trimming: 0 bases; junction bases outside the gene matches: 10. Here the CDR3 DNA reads TGTGCCAGCAGCTCCTCCCATAGCGGGGCCTACCAAGAGACCCAGTACTTC. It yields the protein CASSSSHSGAYQETQYF.

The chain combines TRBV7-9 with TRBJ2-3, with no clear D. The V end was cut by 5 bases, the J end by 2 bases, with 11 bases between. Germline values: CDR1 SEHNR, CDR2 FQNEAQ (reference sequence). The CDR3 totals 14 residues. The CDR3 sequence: CASSPTQATDTQYF. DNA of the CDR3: TGTGCCAGCAGCCCCACGCAGGCCACAGATACGCAGTATTTT.

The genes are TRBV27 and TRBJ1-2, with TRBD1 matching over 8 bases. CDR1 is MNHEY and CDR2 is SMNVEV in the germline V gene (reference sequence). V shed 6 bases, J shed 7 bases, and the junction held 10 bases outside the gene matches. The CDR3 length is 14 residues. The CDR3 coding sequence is TGTGCCAGCAGACCAAGGACAGGGACGGGTGGCTACACCTTC. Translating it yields CASRPRTGTGGYTF.

This CDR3 is CASSNGTSRHNEQFF. CDR3 sequence (DNA): TGTGCCAGCAGCAACGGGACTAGCCGACACAATGAGCAGTTCTTC. This chain uses TRBV7-3 with TRBJ2-1, with 9 bases lining up with TRBD2. Trimming removed 5 bases from V and 5 bases from J; junction bases left unmatched: 7. CDR3 length: 15 residues. Germline V gene data show CDR1 as SGHTA and CDR2 as FQGTGA.

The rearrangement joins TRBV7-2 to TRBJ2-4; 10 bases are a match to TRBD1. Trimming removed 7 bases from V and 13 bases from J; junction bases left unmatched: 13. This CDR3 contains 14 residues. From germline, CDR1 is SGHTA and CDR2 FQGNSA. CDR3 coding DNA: TGTGCCAGCACCTGGGACAGGGGCTTTGGAGAGCAGTACTTC. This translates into CASTWDRGFGEQYF. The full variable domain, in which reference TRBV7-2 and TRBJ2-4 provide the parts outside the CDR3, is GAGVSQSPSNKVTEKGKDVELRCDPISGHTALYWYRQSLGQGLEFLIYFQGNSAPDKSGLPSDRFSAERTGGSVSTLTIQRTQQEDSAVYLCASTWDRGFGEQYFGAGTRLSVL.

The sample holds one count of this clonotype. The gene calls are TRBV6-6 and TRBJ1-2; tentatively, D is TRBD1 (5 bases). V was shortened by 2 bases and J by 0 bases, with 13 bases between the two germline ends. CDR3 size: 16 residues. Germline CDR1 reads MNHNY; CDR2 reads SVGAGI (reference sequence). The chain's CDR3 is CASSYVEGPPNYGYTF. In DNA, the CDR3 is TGTGCCAGCAGTTACGTGGAGGGGCCCCCTAACTATGGCTACACCTTC.

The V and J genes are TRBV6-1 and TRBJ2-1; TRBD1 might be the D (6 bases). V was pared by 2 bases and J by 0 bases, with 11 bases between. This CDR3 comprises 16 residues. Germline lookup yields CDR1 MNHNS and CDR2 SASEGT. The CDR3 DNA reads TGTGCCAGCAGTGAATCGTGGGGGCTCTCCTACAATGAGCAGTTCTTC. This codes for CASSESWGLSYNEQFF.

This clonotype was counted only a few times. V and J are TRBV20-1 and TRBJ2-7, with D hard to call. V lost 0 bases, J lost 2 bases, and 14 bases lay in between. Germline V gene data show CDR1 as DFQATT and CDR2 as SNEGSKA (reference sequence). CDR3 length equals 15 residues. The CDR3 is CSARDETKGPYEQYF. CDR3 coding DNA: TGCAGTGCTAGAGATGAGACCAAGGGCCCCTACGAGCAGTACTTC.

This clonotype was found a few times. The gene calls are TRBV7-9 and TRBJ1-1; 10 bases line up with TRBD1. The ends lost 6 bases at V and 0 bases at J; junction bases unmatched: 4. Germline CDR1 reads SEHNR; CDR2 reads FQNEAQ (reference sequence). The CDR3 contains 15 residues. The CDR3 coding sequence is TGTGCCAGCAGTAAGGACAGGGGGATGAACACTGAAGCTTTCTTT. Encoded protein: CASSKDRGMNTEAFF. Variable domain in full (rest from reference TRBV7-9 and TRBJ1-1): DTGVSQNPRHKITKRGQNVTFRCDPISEHNRLYWYRQTLGQGPEFLTYFQNEAQLEKSRLLSDRFSAERPKGSFSTLEIQRTEQGDSAMYLCASSKDRGMNTEAFFGQGTRLTVV.